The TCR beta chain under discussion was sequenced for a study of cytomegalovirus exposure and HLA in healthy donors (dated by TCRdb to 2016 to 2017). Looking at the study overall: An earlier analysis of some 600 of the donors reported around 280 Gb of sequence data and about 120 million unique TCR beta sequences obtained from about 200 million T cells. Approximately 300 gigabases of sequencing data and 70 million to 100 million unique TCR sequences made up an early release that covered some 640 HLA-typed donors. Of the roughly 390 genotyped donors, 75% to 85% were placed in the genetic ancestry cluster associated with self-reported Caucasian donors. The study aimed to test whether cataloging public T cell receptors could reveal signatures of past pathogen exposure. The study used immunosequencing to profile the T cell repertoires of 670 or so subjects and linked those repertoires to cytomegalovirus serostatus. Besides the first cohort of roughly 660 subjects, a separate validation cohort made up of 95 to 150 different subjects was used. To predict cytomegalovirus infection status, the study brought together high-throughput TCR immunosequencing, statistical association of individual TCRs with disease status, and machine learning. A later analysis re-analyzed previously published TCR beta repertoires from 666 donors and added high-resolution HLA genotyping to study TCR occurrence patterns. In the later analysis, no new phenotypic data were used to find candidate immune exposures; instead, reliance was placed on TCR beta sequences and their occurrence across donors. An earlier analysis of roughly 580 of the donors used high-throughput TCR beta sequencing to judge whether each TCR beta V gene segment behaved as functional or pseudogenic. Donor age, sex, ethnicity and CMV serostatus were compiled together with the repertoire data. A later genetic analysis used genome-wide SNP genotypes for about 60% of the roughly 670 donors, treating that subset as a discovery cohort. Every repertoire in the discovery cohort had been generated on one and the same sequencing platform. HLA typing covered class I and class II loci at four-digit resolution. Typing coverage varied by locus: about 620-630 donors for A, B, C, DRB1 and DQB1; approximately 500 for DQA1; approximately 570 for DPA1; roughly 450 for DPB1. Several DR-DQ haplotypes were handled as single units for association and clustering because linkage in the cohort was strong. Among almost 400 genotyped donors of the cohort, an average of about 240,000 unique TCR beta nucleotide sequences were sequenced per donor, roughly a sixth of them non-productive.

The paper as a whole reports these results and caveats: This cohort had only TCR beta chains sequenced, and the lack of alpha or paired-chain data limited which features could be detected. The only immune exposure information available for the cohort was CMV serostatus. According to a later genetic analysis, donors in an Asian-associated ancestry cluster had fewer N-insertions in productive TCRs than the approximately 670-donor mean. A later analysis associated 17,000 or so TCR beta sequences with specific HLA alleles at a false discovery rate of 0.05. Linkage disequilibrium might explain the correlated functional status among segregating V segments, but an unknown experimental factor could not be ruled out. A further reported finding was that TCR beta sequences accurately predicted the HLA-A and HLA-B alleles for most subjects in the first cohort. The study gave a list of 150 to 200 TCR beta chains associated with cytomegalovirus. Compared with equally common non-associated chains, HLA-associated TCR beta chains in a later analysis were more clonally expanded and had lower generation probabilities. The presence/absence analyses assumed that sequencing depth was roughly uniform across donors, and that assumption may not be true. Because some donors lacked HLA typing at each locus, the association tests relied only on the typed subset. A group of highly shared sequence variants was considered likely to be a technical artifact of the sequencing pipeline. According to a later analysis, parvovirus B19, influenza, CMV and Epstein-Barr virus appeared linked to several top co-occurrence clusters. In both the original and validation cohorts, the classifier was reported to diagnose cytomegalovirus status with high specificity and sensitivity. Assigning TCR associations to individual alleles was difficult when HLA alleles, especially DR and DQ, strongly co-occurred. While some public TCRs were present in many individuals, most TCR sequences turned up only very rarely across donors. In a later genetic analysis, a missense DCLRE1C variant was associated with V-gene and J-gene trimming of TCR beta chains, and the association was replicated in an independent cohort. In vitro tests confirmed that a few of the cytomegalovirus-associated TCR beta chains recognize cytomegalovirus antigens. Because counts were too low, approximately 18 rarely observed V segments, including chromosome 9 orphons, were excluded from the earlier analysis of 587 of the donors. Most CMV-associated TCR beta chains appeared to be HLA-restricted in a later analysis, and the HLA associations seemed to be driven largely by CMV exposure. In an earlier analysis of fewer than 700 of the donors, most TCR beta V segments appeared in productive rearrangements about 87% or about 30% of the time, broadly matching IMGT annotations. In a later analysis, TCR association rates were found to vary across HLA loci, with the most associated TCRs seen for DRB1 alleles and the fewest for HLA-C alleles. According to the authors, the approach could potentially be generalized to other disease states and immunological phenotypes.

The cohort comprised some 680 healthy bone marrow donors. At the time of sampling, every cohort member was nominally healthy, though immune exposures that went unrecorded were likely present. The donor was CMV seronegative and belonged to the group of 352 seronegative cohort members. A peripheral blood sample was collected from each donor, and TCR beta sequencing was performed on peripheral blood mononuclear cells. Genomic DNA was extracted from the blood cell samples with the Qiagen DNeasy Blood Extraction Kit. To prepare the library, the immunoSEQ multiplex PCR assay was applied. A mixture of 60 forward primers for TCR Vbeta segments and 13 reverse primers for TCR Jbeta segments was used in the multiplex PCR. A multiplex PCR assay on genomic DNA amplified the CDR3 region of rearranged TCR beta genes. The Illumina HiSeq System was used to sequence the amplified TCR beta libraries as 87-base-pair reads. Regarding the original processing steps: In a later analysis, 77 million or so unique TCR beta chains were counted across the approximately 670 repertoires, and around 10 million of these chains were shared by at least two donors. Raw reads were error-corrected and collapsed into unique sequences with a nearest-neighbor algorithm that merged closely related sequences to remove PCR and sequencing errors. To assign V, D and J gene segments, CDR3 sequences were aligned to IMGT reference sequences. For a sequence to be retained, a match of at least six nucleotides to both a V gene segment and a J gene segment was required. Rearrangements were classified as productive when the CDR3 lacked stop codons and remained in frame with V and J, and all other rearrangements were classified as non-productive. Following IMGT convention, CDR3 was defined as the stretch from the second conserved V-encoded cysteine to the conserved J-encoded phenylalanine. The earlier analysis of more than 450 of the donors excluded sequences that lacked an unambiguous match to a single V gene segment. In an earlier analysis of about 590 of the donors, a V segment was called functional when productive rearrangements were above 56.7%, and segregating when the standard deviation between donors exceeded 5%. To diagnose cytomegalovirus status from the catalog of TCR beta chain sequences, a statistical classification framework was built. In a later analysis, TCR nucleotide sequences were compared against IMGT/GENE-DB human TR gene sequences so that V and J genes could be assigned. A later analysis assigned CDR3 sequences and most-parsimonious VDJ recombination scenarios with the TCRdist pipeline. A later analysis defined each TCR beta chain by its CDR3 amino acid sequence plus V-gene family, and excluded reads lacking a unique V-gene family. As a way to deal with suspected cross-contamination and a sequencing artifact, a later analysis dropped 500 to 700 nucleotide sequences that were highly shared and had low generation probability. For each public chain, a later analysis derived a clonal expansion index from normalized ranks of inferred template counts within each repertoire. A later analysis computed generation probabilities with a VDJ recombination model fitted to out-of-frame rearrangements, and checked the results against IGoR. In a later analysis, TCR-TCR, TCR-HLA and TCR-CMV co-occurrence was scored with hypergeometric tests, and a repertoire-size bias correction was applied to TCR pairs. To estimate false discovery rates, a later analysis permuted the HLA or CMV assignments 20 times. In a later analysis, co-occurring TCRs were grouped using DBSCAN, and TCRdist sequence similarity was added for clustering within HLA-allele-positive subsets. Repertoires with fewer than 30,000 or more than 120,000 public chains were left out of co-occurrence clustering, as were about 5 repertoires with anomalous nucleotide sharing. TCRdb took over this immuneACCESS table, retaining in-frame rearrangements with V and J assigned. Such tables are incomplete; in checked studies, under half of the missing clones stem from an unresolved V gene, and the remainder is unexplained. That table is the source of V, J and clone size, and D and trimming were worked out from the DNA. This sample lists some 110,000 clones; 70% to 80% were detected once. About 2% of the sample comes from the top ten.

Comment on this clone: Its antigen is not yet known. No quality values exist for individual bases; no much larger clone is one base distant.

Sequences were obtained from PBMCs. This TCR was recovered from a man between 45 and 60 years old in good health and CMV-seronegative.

The DNA is TGTGCCAGCAGTTACCCGGGACAGCAAACGAACATTCAGTACTTC. It translates to CASSYPGQQTNIQYF. The chain couples TRBV28 to TRBJ2-4, with TRBD1 identical over 7 junction bases. The CDR1 and CDR2 encoded by the germline V gene are MDHEN and SYDVKM. After removal of 4 bases from V and 7 bases from J, the junction retains 10 bases not matched to a gene. The CDR3 measures 15 amino acids from cysteine to phenylalanine. Only the CDR3 region is kept as DNA, spanning 45 bases read in frame from base 1.